The next 3 T cell receptor beta chains were all read from a single sample in a study of T-cell reconstitution after alpha-beta-depleted transplantation in children (dated by TCRdb to 2015 to 2016). The sample's treatment or condition, from its label and the paper: allogeneic hematopoietic cell transplantation with graft depleted of TCRalphabeta T cells and CD19 B cells. The method was PCR. The sample was run on an Illumina HiSeq 2500. TCR libraries were prepared with molecular barcoding, using unique molecular identifiers to normalize TCRbeta repertoire quantification. TCRdb redid the processing of the public reads, applying fastp at Q25 and MiXCR, and retained in-frame beta chains. A single entry per CDR3 protein holds the most common genes and DNA from its merged rows. This sample holds some 300,000 distinct CDR3 sequences; 9.5% to 13% were observed only once. Clones ranked in the top ten supply over 6% of the sample.

Here the sequenced sample was PBMCs, taken before TCRalphabeta/CD19-depleted stem cell transplant. Every receptor here comes from a boy under three years old with acute myeloid leukemia, due to receive a stem cell transplant.

The rearrangement joins TRBV15 to TRBJ1-1; D uncertain. V was pared by 5 bases and J by 3 bases, with 10 bases between. In germline, CDR1 is LNHNV, CDR2 YYDKDF (reference sequence). The CDR3 is 13 residues long. CDR3 DNA sequence: TGTGCCACCAGCCCCGGGATCGACACTGAAGCTTTCTTT. Translation gives CATSPGIDTEAFF.

This chain uses TRBV7-2 with TRBJ2-3, with 8 bases fitting TRBD2. V lost 3 bases and J lost 6; bases outside the gene matches: 8. Germline CDR1 is SGHTA and CDR2 is FQGNSA. This CDR3 region has 15 residues. The CDR3, as DNA: TGTGCCAGCAGCTTGGCTAGCGGGCTATCGGATACGCAGTATTTT. The encoded protein is CASSLASGLSDTQYF.

This clonotype was picked up many times. The chain links TRBV5-1 to TRBJ1-1; D remains ambiguous. Trimming took off 0 bases at V and 0 bases at J, with 9 bases between the two ends. CDR3 length: 15 residues. CDR1 SGHRS and CDR2 YFSETQ come from the germline V gene. For the CDR3, the DNA is TGCGCCAGCAGCTTGGCCCCACTCATGAACACTGAAGCTTTCTTT. Amino acid sequence: CASSLAPLMNTEAFF.